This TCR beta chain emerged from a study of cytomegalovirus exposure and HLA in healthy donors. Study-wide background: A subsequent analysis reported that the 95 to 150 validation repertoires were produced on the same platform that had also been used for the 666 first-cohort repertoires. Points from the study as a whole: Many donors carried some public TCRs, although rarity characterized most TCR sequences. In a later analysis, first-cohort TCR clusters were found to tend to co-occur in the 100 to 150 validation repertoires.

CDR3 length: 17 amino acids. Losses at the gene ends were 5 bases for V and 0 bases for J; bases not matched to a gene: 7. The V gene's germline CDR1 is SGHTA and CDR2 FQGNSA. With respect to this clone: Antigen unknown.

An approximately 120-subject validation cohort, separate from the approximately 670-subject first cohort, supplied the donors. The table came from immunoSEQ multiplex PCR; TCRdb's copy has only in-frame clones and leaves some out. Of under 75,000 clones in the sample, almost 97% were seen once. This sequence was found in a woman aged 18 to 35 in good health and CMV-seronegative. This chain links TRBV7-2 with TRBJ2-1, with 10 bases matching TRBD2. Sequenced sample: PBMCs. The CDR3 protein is CASSRPPSGSSYNEQFF. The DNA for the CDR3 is TGTGCCAGCAGCCGTCCCCCTAGCGGGAGCTCCTACAATGAGCAGTTCTTC.